Following are 20 T cell receptor beta chains from one sample sequenced in a study of CD8+CD57+ T cells in acquired aplastic anemia. Researchers used genomic DNA as the template to profile TCR beta VDJ and CDR3. TCRdb fed the reads into MiXCR, producing one record per CDR3 protein. This sample has some 120,000 distinct CDR3 sequences, with 45% to 60% found just once. The authors sequenced patients whose flow cytometry had shown CD8+CD57+ cell expansion. Sequencing was carried out using sorted CD4+, CD8+, or CD8+CD57+ T cells (not recorded which) from PBMCs. The receptor set was obtained from a human donor with aplastic anemia.

The V call is TRBV15, the J call TRBJ2-6; D is unclear. The CDR3 has 13 residues. CDR1 is LNHNV and CDR2 is YYDKDF in the germline V gene (reference sequence). Trimming left V 5 bases short and J 7 bases short, with 9 bases between. In DNA form, the CDR3 reads TGTGCCACCAGCGCCCCTCTCGCCAACGTCCTGACTTTC. Protein product: CATSAPLANVLTF.

The chain couples TRBV4-2 to TRBJ2-1, with D tentatively TRBD1 (6 bases). Germline V CDR1 and CDR2: LGHNA, YNFKEQ. Trimming pared 0 bases from V and 1 base from J, leaving 7 bases between. CDR3 length: 15 residues. CDR3 DNA sequence: TGTGCCAGCAGCCAAGACAGGGGATCCTACAATGAGCAGTTCTTC. It specifies CASSQDRGSYNEQFF.

This clonotype was picked up one time. The gene calls are TRBV7-9 and TRBJ2-5; tentatively, D is TRBD1 or TRBD2 (5 bases each). V gave up 1 base and J gave up 7 bases, with 13 bases separating them. The CDR3 runs to 14 residues. The germline gives CDR1 SEHNR, CDR2 FQNEAQ (reference sequence). The CDR3 sequence: CASSLVGGSGTQYF. The CDR3 region has the DNA TGTGCCAGCAGCTTAGTTGGGGGTTCGGGGACCCAGTACTTC.

This clonotype was found many times. CDR3 nucleotides: TGTGCCAGCAGTGGGGCCTCCTACGAGCAGTACTTC. Encoded protein: CASSGASYEQYF. The chain uses TRBV2 and TRBJ2-7; D is unclear. The germline V gene encodes CDR1 SNHLY and CDR2 FYNNEI. V was clipped by 4 bases and J by 0 bases, with 4 bases between them. The CDR3 extends over 12 amino acids.

A single count supports this clonotype. The J gene is TRBJ1-5, the V gene TRBV11-2; 9 bases align to TRBD1. The CDR3 totals 14 residues. Germline trimming cut 5 bases from V and 5 bases from J; bases unmatched to any gene: 4. Germline lookup yields CDR1 SGHAT and CDR2 FQNNGV. This CDR3 is CASSHRGRDQPQHF. The CDR3 nucleotides are TGTGCCAGCAGCCACAGGGGGCGTGATCAGCCCCAGCATTTT.

At least ten counts were recorded for this clonotype. The V and J genes are TRBV10-1 and TRBJ2-1; TRBD2 might be the D (6 bases). Trimming took off 0 bases at V and 5 bases at J, with 20 bases between the two ends. This CDR3 contains 18 residues. Germline CDR1 reads WNHNN; CDR2 reads SYGVQD (reference sequence). CDR3 residues: CASSESGPSAPLNNEQFF. DNA of the CDR3: TGCGCCAGCAGTGAGTCCGGGCCTAGCGCCCCGCTGAACAATGAGCAGTTCTTC.

This clonotype has a handful of counts. The chain couples TRBV7-8 to TRBJ1-2, with 7 bases matching TRBD1. Per the germline V gene, CDR1 is SGHVS and CDR2 is FQNEAQ. Losses at the gene ends were 1 base for V and 4 bases for J; bases not matched to a gene: 6. The CDR3 covers 15 residues. The CDR3 is CASSLGGDSTYGYTF. CDR3 nucleotide sequence: TGTGCCAGCAGCTTAGGAGGGGACAGTACCTATGGCTACACCTTC.

The rearrangement joins TRBV6-2 or TRBV6-3 to TRBJ1-2; weak D call: TRBD1 (6 bases). This CDR3 is built from 12 residues. Germline CDR1 is MNHEY and CDR2 is SVGEGT. V lost 2 bases to trimming and J lost 10 bases, with 11 bases between them. CDR3 sequence reads: CASSYRGQSYTF. CDR3 nucleotide sequence: TGTGCCAGCAGTTACCGGGGGCAGTCCTACACCTTC.

The sample holds a few counts of this clonotype. V gene TRBV20-1 combines with J gene TRBJ1-4; D remains ambiguous. V was shortened by 6 bases and J by 10 bases, with 12 bases between the two germline ends. Germline CDR1 DFQATT, CDR2 SNEGSKA (reference sequence). The CDR3 length is 11 residues. The CDR3 region is CSAPAWGKLFF. CDR3 sequence (DNA): TGCAGTGCCCCTGCTTGGGGAAAACTGTTTTTT.

The J gene is TRBJ2-7, the V gene TRBV10-3; tentatively, D is TRBD2 (5 bases). Germline-derived CDR1 and CDR2 are ENHRY and SYGVKD. This CDR3 has 13 amino acids. Trimming stripped 2 bases from V and 6 bases from J, with 11 bases between. The chain's CDR3 is CAISEGEPPEQYF. In DNA form, the CDR3 reads TGTGCCATCAGTGAGGGGGAGCCCCCCGAGCAGTACTTC.

This clonotype was seen many times. The chain carries TRBV12-3 or TRBV12-4 and TRBJ2-1; tentatively, D is TRBD2 (7 bases). V was shortened by 7 bases and J by 7 bases, with 26 bases between the two germline ends. This CDR3 spans 17 amino acids. CDR3 region: CASTESLQGLAGNEQFF. In nucleotides, the CDR3 is TGTGCCAGCACCGAATCCCTACAGGGCTTAGCGGGTAATGAGCAGTTCTTC.

This chain links TRBV30 with TRBJ1-1; D is undetermined. The germline V and J ends were trimmed by 4 bases and 4 bases, with 10 bases remaining between them. Germline V gene sequence: CDR1 GTSNPN, CDR2 SVGIG (reference sequence). The CDR3 sequence is 12 residues long. The CDR3 DNA is TGTGCCTGGACCCAACCGGGCACTGAAGCTTTCTTT. Translated: CAWTQPGTEAFF. Based on the CDR3 plus reference TRBV30 and TRBJ1-1, the full variable domain is SQTIHQWPATLVQPVGSPLSLECTVEGTSNPNLYWYRQAAGRGLQLLFYSVGIGQISSEVPQNLSASRPQDRQFILSSKKLLLSDSGFYLCAWTQPGTEAFFGQGTRLTVV.

Details on this clonotype: A single base separates this from a much larger clone, so it may be a read error. The rearrangement uses TRBV5-1 and TRBJ2-1, with TRBD1 matching 8 bases. Trimming cost V 5 bases and J 2 bases; bases outside gene matches: 6. This CDR3 has 15 residues. Per the germline V gene, CDR1 is SGHRS and CDR2 is YFSETQ. CDR3 bases: TGCGCCAGCAGATGGACAGGGTTGGCCTACAATGAGCAGTTCTTC. Translating gives CASRWTGLAYNEQFF. Full variable domain (rest looked up from reference TRBV5-1 and TRBJ2-1): KAGVTQTPRYLIKTRGQQVTLSCSPISGHRSVSWYQQTPGQGLQFLFEYFSETQRNKGNFPGRFSGRQFSNSRSEMNVSTLELGDSALYLCASRWTGLAYNEQFFGPGTRLTVL.

CDR3 nucleotide sequence: TGCGCCAGCGACAGGGGCGCCGGGGAGCTGTTTTTT. Amino acid sequence: CASDRGAGELFF. V gene TRBV10-1 combines with J gene TRBJ2-2, with 8 bases fitting TRBD1. CDR3 size: 12 residues. V shed 8 bases, J shed 6 bases, and the junction held 2 bases outside the gene matches. Germline lookup yields CDR1 WNHNN and CDR2 SYGVQD (reference sequence).

In this sample, this clonotype turned up once. The chain recombines TRBV15 with TRBJ2-1; TRBD2 matches at 8 bases. Germline CDR1 and CDR2: LNHNV and YYDKDF (reference sequence). There are 15 residues in the CDR3. V shed 0 bases, J shed 6 bases, and the junction held 4 bases outside the gene matches. In nucleotides, the CDR3 is TGTGCCACCAGCAGAGATCGGCTAGCGGGCAATGAGCAGTTCTTC. Translation: CATSRDRLAGNEQFF.

V usage is TRBV9 and J usage is TRBJ2-2, with D unclear. The CDR3 is 12 residues long. With 0 bases removed from V and 7 bases from J, the gap between germline ends came to 4 bases. The germline V gene encodes CDR1 SGDLS and CDR2 YYNGEE. The CDR3 DNA is TGTGCCAGCAGCGTAGGAGGCGGGGAGCTGTTTTTT. It yields the protein CASSVGGGELFF.

This rearrangement joins TRBV19 to TRBJ2-7, with 7 positions matching TRBD1. CDR1 LNHDA and CDR2 SQIVND come from the germline V gene (reference sequence). Trimming cost V 5 bases and J 2 bases; bases outside gene matches: 9. CDR3 length: 15 residues. The CDR3 region has the DNA TGTGCCAGTAGTGAAGGGACAGCAGTTGCCTACGAGCAGTACTTC. Residues: CASSEGTAVAYEQYF.

This rearrangement joins TRBV6-1 to TRBJ2-3; D not resolved. This CDR3 has 11 amino acids. Trimming took 8 bases from V and 6 from J, leaving 9 bases between them. CDR1 MNHNS and CDR2 SASEGT come from the germline V gene. The CDR3 bases are TGTGCCAGCGATTTTTTGGATACGCAGTATTTT. Protein product: CASDFLDTQYF.

This clonotype has a count of ten or more. The chain uses TRBV12-3 or TRBV12-4 and TRBJ1-2; D is unresolved. The CDR3 totals 14 residues. The V gene lost 4 bases and the J gene lost 4 bases, with 13 bases spanning the gap. The CDR3 DNA is TGTGCCAGCAGTTACCGACCGGAAACCTATGGCTACACCTTC. This sequence encodes CASSYRPETYGYTF.

The genes are TRBV18 and TRBJ2-2, with D perhaps assigned TRBD1 or TRBD2 (6 bases each). CDR3 size: 17 residues. V dropped 6 bases and J dropped 5 bases, with 22 bases sitting between them. The germline V gene encodes CDR1 KGHSH and CDR2 LQKENI. CDR3 in amino acids: CASSQYGGSLETGELFF. The CDR3 DNA reads as TGTGCCAGCTCCCAATACGGGGGCAGTCTAGAGACCGGGGAGCTGTTTTTT.